Listed below are T cell receptor beta chains from one sample, sequenced in a study of CD8+ T cells in alopecia areata. Here immunoSEQ multiplex PCR was the method, and the copy in TCRdb shows in-frame clones only, minus some. The profile shows 130,000 to 150,000 clones, approximately 60% of them singletons. Sequencing was performed on CD8+ T cells sorted from blood. Receptors were obtained from a human donor in good health. CDR3s include the opening cysteine and the closing phenylalanine or tryptophan. The D gene is left open where the match is weak. The size entry is marked missing in some rows and otherwise reads once, few, many or a size class.

TRBV2	TRBJ2-7	.	.	TGTGCCAGCAGTGAAGCGTCCTACGAGCAGTACTTC	CASSEASYEQYF
TRBV5-1	TRBJ2-7	.	once	TGCGCCAGCAGCGAGGGACCCCATTTCCCCTACGAGCAGTACTTC	CASSEGPHFPYEQYF
TRBV6-1	TRBJ2-2	.	.	TGTGCCAGCAGTGAAGTTGGGGAGCTGTTTTTT	CASSEVGELFF
TRBV7-9	TRBJ2-7	.	few	TGTGCCAGCAGCTCCCTATGGGGAGACGAGCAGTACTTC	CASSSLWGDEQYF
TRBV9	TRBJ2-1	.	.	TGTGCCAGCAGCGCAGGAGAAGCCTCCTACAATGAGCAGTTCTTC	CASSAGEASYNEQFF
TRBV4-1	TRBJ2-5	.	.	TGCGCCAGCAGCCCCCAGGGGTACGAGACCCAGTACTTC	CASSPQGYETQYF
TRBV27	TRBJ2-1	.	.	TGTGCCAGCAGACGTGGACGCTCTGAGCAGTTCTTC	CASRRGRSEQFF
TRBV2	TRBJ2-2	TRBD1	few	TGTGCCAGCAGTACCCTCCGGGACAGGGGGTATTTATCCGGGGAGCTGTTTTTT	CASSTLRDRGYLSGELFF
TRBV29-1	TRBJ2-1	TRBD2	few	TGCAGCGTTGAGGGGCTAGCGGGGAGCTCCTACAATGAGCAGTTCTTC	CSVEGLAGSSYNEQFF
TRBV30	TRBJ2-7	.	.	TGTGCCTGGAGTCCGCGGTTCTACGATGGGCAGTACTTC	CAWSPRFYDGQYF
TRBV28	TRBJ2-7	.	few	TGTGCCAGCAGTTTAGACGTCTCCTACGAGCAGTACTTC	CASSLDVSYEQYF
TRBV5-1	TRBJ2-1	TRBD2	.	TGCGCCAGCAGTCTAGCGGATGAGCAGTTCTTC	CASSLADEQFF
TRBV2	TRBJ2-3	TRBD2	.	TGTGCCAGCAGTGAGACTAGCGAGGCCCGGGATACGCAGTATTTT	CASSETSEARDTQYF
TRBV30	TRBJ2-7	.	.	TGTGCCTGGGGACCGTCTTCCCGGAGCTCCTACGAGCAGTACTTC	CAWGPSSRSSYEQYF
TRBV27	TRBJ2-1	TRBD2	few	TGTGCCAGCAGTTTGTTCCTAGCGGGTTACAATGAGCAGTTCTTC	CASSLFLAGYNEQFF
TRBV7-9	TRBJ2-3	.	.	TGTGCCAGCAGCCAGGGAGCCTGGCAAGTCGCAGATACGCAGTATTTT	CASSQGAWQVADTQYF
TRBV7-9	TRBJ2-1	TRBD2	.	TGTGCCAGCAGCAATCGGGACTATTCCTACAATGAGCAGTTCTTC	CASSNRDYSYNEQFF
TRBV27	TRBJ1-2	.	few	TGTGCCAGCAGTTTATCCCTGGGAGACGGCTATGGCTACACCTTC	CASSLSLGDGYGYTF
TRBV27	TRBJ1-1	.	once	TGTGCCAGCAGTTTAGAGGGGAACACTGAAGCTTTCTTT	CASSLEGNTEAFF
TRBV6-6	TRBJ2-1	TRBD1	once	TGTGCCAGCAGTTACTATTCGACAGGGGGGATCTTC	CASSYYSTGGIF
TRBV9	TRBJ1-1	.	few	TGTGCCAGCACTCGAGGAACAGGAGGTAGGGCGGCTTTCTTT	CASTRGTGGRAAFF
TRBV28	TRBJ2-7	.	few	TGTGCCAGCAGGGACCAAGCCTACGAGCAGTACTTC	CASRDQAYEQYF
TRBV27	TRBJ1-1	.	.	TGTGCCAGCAGTTTATCGGGCACTGAAGCTTTCTTT	CASSLSGTEAFF
TRBV2	TRBJ1-5	.	.	TGTGCCAGCAGTGTAGCAGGGAAGGACAATCAGCCCCAGCATTTT	CASSVAGKDNQPQHF
TRBV10-3	TRBJ2-2	.	few	TGTGCCATCAGTGAGCCTTTACAGAGGGCCGGGGAGCTGTTTTTT	CAISEPLQRAGELFF
TRBV27	TRBJ2-2	.	.	TGTGCCAGCAGTAGTTTTGGTCTGCCCGGGGAGCTGTTTTTT	CASSSFGLPGELFF
TRBV30	TRBJ2-7	.	.	TGTGCCTGGAGTGTAACTAGCAGTTCCTACGAGCAGTACTTC	CAWSVTSSSYEQYF
TRBV27	TRBJ2-7	TRBD2	.	TGTGCCAGCAGTTTATCGCCTAGCGGGACCCACGAGCAGTACTTC	CASSLSPSGTHEQYF
TRBV15	TRBJ2-7	.	.	TGTGCCACCGGCGAGAGGGGCGGCTACGAGCAGTACTTC	CATGERGGYEQYF
TRBV28	TRBJ1-1	.	.	TGTGCCAGCAGTCCCCACTTGAACACTGAAGCTTTCTTT	CASSPHLNTEAFF
TRBV2	TRBJ1-5	.	.	TGTGCCAGCAGTAGAGGGGGGTATAGCAATCAGCCCCAGCATTTT	CASSRGGYSNQPQHF
TRBV10-3	TRBJ2-2	.	few	TGTGCCAACCGGGACTCCACCGGGGAGCTGTTTTTT	CANRDSTGELFF
TRBV2	TRBJ2-7	TRBD2	.	TGTGCCAGCAGTGTGTCTAGCGGGAGGTACGAGCAGTACTTC	CASSVSSGRYEQYF
TRBV9	TRBJ2-2	.	.	TGTGCCAGCATGGGCGGGAATAACGGGGAGCTGTTTTTT	CASMGGNNGELFF
TRBV23-1	TRBJ2-7	.	.	TGCGCCAGCAGTCAGAGGTCTAGAACCCACGAGCAGTACTTC	CASSQRSRTHEQYF
TRBV29-1	TRBJ2-3	.	once	TGCAGCGTTGAAGAAAGAATAAGGGGCCTGAGCACAGATACGCAGTATTTT	CSVEERIRGLSTDTQYF
TRBV9	TRBJ2-7	.	.	TGTGCCAGCAGCGTAGGTCAGGAGGTCATCTACGAGCAGTACTTC	CASSVGQEVIYEQYF
TRBV11-2	TRBJ2-7	.	.	TGTGCCAGCAGCTTAGGTGGGCTCTACGAGCAGTACTTC	CASSLGGLYEQYF
TRBV29-1	TRBJ1-1	TRBD1	few	TGCAGCGCTGTACAGGGGGACGGTACTGAAGCTTTCTTT	CSAVQGDGTEAFF
TRBV27	TRBJ2-2	.	.	TGTGCCAGCAGTCTGATAGGGGTCTCGAACACCGGGGAGCTGTTTTTT	CASSLIGVSNTGELFF
TRBV7-9	TRBJ2-2	.	few	TGTGCCAGCAGCCAACGGGACGGTAACACCGGGGAGCTGTTTTTT	CASSQRDGNTGELFF
TRBV19	TRBJ2-2	.	.	TGTGCCAGTAAGGTTCCAGCGGCGACCGGGGAGCTGTTTTTT	CASKVPAATGELFF
TRBV29-1	TRBJ2-1	TRBD2	.	TGCAGCTCCCGGACTAGCGGGCACAATGAGCAGTTCTTC	CSSRTSGHNEQFF
TRBV2	TRBJ2-5	TRBD2	.	TGTGCCAGCGAGGGTGAGGGACTAGCAGAAGAGACCCAGTACTTC	CASEGEGLAEETQYF
TRBV7-9	TRBJ2-7	TRBD2	.	TGTGCCAGCAGCTTAGGGACTAGCGGTACCTACGAGCAGTACTTC	CASSLGTSGTYEQYF
TRBV29-1	TRBJ1-1	.	.	TGCAGCGCCCTCAGGTCGGCTCGTTTGGTCACTGAAGCTTTCTTT	CSALRSARLVTEAFF
TRBV9	TRBJ2-1	TRBD1	.	TGTGCCAGCAGCCACACCGGGACAGCCTACAATGAGCAGTTCTTC	CASSHTGTAYNEQFF
TRBV19	TRBJ2-7	.	.	TGTGCCAGTAGTATAGCCATGAATTCCTACGAGCAGTACTTC	CASSIAMNSYEQYF
TRBV27	TRBJ1-5	TRBD1	.	TGTGCCAGCAGCAATCTGACAGGGGAAGGTCAGCCCCAGCATTTT	CASSNLTGEGQPQHF
TRBV7-6	TRBJ2-1	TRBD2	.	TGTGCCAGCAGAGGTGGGGAGGGGCTGAACAATGAGCAGTTCTTC	CASRGGEGLNNEQFF